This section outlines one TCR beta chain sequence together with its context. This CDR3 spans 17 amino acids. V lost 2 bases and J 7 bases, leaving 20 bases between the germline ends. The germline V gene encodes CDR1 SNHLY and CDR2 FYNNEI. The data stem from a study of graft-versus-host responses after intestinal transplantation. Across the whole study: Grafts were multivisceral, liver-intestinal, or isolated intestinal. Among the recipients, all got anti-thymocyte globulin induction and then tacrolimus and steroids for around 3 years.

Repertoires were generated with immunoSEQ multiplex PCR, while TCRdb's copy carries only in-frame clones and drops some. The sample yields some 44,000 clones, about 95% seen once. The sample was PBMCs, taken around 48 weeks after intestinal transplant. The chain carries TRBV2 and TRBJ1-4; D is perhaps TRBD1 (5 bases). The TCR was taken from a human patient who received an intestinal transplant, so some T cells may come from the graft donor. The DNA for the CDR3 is TGTGCCAGCAGTGAATGGATAATTGGGACCGTTGGTGAAAAACTGTTTTTT. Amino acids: CASSEWIIGTVGEKLFF.